This T cell receptor beta chain was obtained from a study of tumor T cells in aggressive B-cell lymphoma. Libraries were prepared by immunoSEQ multiplex PCR; TCRdb keeps only in-frame clonotypes and omits some of them. This repertoire shows approximately 2,800 clones, 85% found once; its top ten account for roughly 15%. The CDR3 consists of 16 residues. CDR1 is SGHAT, CDR2 FQNNGV, per germline. V was pared by 0 bases and J by 4 bases, with 4 bases of the junction left unmatched. V and J are TRBV11-2 and TRBJ1-2; 11 positions match TRBD1. Sequencing was performed on tumor tissue. This receptor was obtained from an adult with diffuse large B cell lymphoma. Some clones in this sample may be carry-over from other donors' samples. The CDR3 DNA is TGTGCCAGCAGCTTAGAACCCGGGACAGGGGGCTATGGCTACACCTTC. The encoded protein is CASSLEPGTGGYGYTF.